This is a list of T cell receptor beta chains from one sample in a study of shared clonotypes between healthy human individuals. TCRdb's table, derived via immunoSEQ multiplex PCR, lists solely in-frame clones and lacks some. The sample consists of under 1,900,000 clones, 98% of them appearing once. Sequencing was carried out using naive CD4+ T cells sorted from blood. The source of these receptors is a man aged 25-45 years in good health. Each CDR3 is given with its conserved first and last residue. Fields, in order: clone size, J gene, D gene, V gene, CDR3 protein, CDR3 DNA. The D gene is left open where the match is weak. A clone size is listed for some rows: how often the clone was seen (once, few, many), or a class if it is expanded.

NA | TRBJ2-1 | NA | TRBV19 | CASSMVGAGLLYNEQFF | TGTGCCAGTAGTATGGTAGGGGCAGGGCTTCTCTACAATGAGCAGTTCTTC
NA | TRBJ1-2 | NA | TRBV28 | CASSLSGASRHGYTF | TGTGCCAGCAGTTTATCAGGCGCCAGCCGCCATGGCTACACCTTC
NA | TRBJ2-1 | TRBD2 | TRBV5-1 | CASSPGLAGSDEQFF | TGCGCCAGCAGCCCGGGACTAGCGGGAAGCGATGAGCAGTTCTTC
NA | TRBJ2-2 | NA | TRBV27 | CASSYRNTGELFF | TGTGCCAGCAGTTACAGGAATACCGGGGAGCTGTTTTTT
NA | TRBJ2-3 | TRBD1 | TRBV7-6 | CASSLLQGPNQDTQYF | TGTGCCAGCAGCTTACTACAGGGGCCCAACCAAGATACGCAGTATTTT
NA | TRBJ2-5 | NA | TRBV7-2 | CASSLGEVNQETQYF | TGTGCCAGCAGCTTAGGCGAGGTCAACCAAGAGACCCAGTACTTC
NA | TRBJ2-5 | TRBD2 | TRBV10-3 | CAISQTSGTETQYF | TGTGCCATCAGCCAGACTAGCGGGACTGAGACCCAGTACTTC
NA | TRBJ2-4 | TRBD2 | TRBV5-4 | CASSLRLAGDGNIQYF | TGTGCCAGCAGCCTCCGACTAGCGGGAGATGGGAACATTCAGTACTTC
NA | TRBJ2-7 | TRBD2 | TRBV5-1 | CASSFAGGTKGEQYF | TGCGCCAGCAGCTTCGCGGGCGGGACTAAGGGGGAGCAGTACTTC
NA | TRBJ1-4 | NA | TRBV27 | CASSFLPQQLKLFF | TGTGCCAGCAGTTTCCTCCCTCAGCAGTTAAAACTGTTTTTT
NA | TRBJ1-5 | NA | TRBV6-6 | CASSDHTDSNQPQHF | TGTGCCAGCAGTGACCACACGGATAGCAATCAGCCCCAGCATTTT
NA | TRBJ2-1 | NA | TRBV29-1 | CSVVRPSNEQFF | TGCAGCGTTGTGAGGCCGTCCAATGAGCAGTTCTTC
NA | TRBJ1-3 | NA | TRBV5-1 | CASSLNGGNTIYF | TGCGCCAGCAGCTTGAACGGTGGAAACACCATATATTTT
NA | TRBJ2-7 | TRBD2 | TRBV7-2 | CASSLTLQREYEQYF | TGTGCCAGCAGCCTTACCTTGCAGCGGGAGTACGAGCAGTACTTC
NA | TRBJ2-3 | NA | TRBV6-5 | CASSYFYNTDTQYF | TGTGCCAGCAGTTACTTCTATAACACAGATACGCAGTATTTT
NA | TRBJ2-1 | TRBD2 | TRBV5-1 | CASSLGSSGILNEQFF | TGCGCCAGCAGCTTGGGTTCTAGCGGGATTCTAAATGAGCAGTTCTTC
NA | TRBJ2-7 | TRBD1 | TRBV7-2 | CASRGTGPYEQYF | TGTGCCAGCCGCGGGACAGGGCCCTACGAGCAGTACTTC
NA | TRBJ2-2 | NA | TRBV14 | CASSRHLASNGELFF | TGTGCCAGCAGCCGCCACCTAGCGAGCAACGGGGAGCTGTTTTTT
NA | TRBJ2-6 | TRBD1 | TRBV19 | CASRTPGQGAGGANVLTF | TGTGCCAGTAGGACTCCGGGACAGGGGGCGGGTGGGGCCAACGTCCTGACTTTC
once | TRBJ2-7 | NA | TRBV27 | CASSSPQGLSSYEQYF | TGTGCCAGCAGTTCCCCTCAGGGGCTTAGCTCCTACGAGCAGTACTTC
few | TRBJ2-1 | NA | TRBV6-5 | CASSRGFPNEQFF | TGTGCCAGCAGTAGGGGGTTTCCCAATGAGCAGTTCTTC
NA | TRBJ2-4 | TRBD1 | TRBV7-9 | CASSTPAGGAGKNIQYF | TGTGCCAGCAGCACCCCTGCAGGGGGCGCCGGCAAAAACATTCAGTACTTC
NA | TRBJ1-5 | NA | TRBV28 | CASSLPQMPQHF | TGTGCCAGCAGTTTACCCCAGATGCCCCAGCATTTT
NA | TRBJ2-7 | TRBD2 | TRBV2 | CASSWDYYEQYF | TGTGCCAGCAGCTGGGACTACTACGAGCAGTACTTC
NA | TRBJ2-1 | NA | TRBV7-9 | CASSLGSTNEQFF | TGTGCCAGCAGCTTAGGTAGTACCAATGAGCAGTTCTTC
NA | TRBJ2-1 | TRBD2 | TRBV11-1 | CASSLGVAGGPVAFF | TGTGCCAGCAGCTTAGGGGTAGCGGGAGGTCCCGTTGCTTTCTTC
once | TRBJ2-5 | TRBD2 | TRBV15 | CATSRDNSGSLKTQYF | TGTGCCACCAGCAGAGATAACAGCGGGAGCCTTAAGACCCAGTACTTC
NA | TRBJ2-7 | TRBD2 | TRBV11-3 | CASSLGTSGEQYF | TGTGCCAGCAGCTTAGGCACTAGCGGTGAGCAGTACTTC
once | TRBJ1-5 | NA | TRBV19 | CASTQTSRSNQPQHF | TGTGCCAGTACTCAGACCTCGAGGAGCAATCAGCCCCAGCATTTT
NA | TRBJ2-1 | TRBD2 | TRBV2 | CASSVSAGINNEQFF | TGTGCCAGCAGTGTATCAGCGGGAATTAACAATGAGCAGTTCTTC
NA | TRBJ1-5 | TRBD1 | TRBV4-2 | CASSQAIWRDRGREQPQHF | TGTGCCAGCAGCCAAGCGATCTGGCGAGACAGGGGCAGGGAACAGCCCCAGCATTTT
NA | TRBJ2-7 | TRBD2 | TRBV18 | CASSLGTSGSSYEQYF | TGTGCCAGCTCACTCGGGACTAGCGGGAGTTCCTACGAGCAGTACTTC
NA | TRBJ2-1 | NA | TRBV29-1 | CSVYGGRGYNEQFF | TGCAGCGTTTATGGGGGGCGCGGGTACAATGAGCAGTTCTTC
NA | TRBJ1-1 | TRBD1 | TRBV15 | CATSRDLDRGYQNTEAFF | TGTGCCACCAGCAGAGATCTGGACAGGGGTTATCAGAACACTGAAGCTTTCTTT
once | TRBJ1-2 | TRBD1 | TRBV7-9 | CASSSGQGMMDYGYTF | TGTGCCAGCAGCTCCGGACAGGGGATGATGGACTATGGCTACACCTTC
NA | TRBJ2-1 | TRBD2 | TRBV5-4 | CASSGTSGFNYNEQFF | TGTGCCAGCAGCGGGACTAGCGGTTTTAACTACAATGAGCAGTTCTTC
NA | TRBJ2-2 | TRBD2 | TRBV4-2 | CASSPLRGRAGAGELFF | TGTGCCAGCAGCCCCCTTCGCGGGAGGGCCGGCGCCGGGGAGCTGTTTTTT
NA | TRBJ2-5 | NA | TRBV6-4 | CASSDVVGETQYF | TGTGCCAGCAGTGACGTTGTGGGGGAGACCCAGTACTTC
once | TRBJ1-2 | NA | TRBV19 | CASSIAAGDRYGYTF | TGTGCCAGTAGTATCGCGGCAGGAGACCGATATGGCTACACCTTC
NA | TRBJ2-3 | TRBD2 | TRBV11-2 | CASSPTRSGNTDTQYF | TGTGCCAGCAGCCCTACTCGGAGCGGGAACACAGATACGCAGTATTTT
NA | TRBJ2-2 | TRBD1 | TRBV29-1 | CSASGTGLGGELFF | TGCAGCGCTTCCGGGACAGGGTTGGGCGGGGAGCTGTTTTTT
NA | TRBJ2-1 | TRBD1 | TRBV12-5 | CASGLGGTGGGDNEQFF | TGTGCTAGTGGCCTAGGCGGGACAGGGGGCGGAGACAATGAGCAGTTCTTC
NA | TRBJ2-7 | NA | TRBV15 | CATSPRGISYEQYF | TGTGCCACCAGCCCCCGAGGGATTTCCTACGAGCAGTACTTC
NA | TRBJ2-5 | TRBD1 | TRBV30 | CAWGQGRETQYF | TGTGCCTGGGGACAGGGGAGGGAGACCCAGTACTTC
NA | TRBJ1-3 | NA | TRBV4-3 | CASSRGLRNTIYF | TGCGCCAGCAGCCGGGGGCTCAGAAACACCATATATTTT